This T cell receptor beta chain comes out of a study of cytomegalovirus exposure and HLA in healthy donors. Study conclusions and caveats: Most TCR sequences were rare, but some public TCRs occurred in many donors. According to the study, around 180 TCR beta chains were cytomegalovirus-associated. Reportedly, diagnosis of cytomegalovirus status by the classifier showed high specificity and sensitivity. Sequencing probably produced one cluster of sequence variants that were highly shared.

A word on this clone: As yet, its antigen is unknown. This specimen includes other DNA sequences encoding the same CDR3.

This PCR relied on a set of 60 Vbeta primers and 13 Jbeta primers. Assay used: immunoSEQ multiplex PCR; TCRdb lists only in-frame clones, some missing. The table has approximately 100,000 clones, around three quarters seen once. Trimming left V 6 bases short and J 4 bases short, with 15 bases between. This CDR3 contains 14 residues. Germline V gene data show CDR1 as MNHNS and CDR2 as SASEGT. The J gene is TRBJ1-2, the V gene TRBV6-1; D ambiguous. Sequenced input: PBMCs. The receptor was isolated from a man aged 55-75 years in good health and CMV-seropositive. The CDR3 nucleotides are TGTGCCAGCAGCCCCCCAGGTTTGGTCTATGGCTACACCTTC. It yields the protein CASSPPGLVYGYTF.